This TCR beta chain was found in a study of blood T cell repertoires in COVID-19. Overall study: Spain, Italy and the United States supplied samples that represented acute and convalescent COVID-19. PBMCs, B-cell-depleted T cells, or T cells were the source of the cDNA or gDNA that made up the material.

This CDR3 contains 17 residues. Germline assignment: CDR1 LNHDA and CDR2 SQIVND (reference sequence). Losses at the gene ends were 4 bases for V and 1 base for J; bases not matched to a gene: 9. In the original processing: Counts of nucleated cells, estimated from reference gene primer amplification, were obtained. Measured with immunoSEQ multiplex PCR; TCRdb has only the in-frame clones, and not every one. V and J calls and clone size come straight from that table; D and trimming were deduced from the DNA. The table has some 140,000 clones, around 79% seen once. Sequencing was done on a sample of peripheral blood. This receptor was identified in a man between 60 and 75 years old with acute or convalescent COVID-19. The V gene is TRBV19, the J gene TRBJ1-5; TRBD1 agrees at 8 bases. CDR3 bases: TGTGCCAGTAGTAGCGGGACAGGCTCATCCAGCAATCAGCCCCAGCATTTT. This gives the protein CASSSGTGSSSNQPQHF.